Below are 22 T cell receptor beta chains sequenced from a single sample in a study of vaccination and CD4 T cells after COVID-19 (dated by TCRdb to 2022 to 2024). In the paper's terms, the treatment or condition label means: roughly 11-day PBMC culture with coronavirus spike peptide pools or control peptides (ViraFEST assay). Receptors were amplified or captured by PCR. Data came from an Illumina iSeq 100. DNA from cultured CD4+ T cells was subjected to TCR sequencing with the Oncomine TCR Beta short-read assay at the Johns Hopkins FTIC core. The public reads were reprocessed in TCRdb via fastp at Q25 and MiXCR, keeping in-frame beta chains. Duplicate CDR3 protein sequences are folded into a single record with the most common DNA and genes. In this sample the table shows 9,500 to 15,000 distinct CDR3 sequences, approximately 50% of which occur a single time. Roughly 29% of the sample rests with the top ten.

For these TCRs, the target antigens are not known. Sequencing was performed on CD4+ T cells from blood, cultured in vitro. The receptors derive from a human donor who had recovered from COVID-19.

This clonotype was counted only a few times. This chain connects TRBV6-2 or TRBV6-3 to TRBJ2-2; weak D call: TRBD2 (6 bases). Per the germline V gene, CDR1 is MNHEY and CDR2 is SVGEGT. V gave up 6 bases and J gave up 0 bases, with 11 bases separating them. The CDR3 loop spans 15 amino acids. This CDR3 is CASRPPGANTGELFF. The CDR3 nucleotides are TGTGCCAGCAGACCGCCGGGGGCGAACACCGGGGAGCTGTTTTTT.

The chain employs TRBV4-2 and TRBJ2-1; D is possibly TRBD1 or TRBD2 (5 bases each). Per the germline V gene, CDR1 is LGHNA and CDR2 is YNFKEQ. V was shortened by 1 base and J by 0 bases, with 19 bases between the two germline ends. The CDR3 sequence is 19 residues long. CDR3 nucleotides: TGTGCCAGCAGCCAAGTATTTAGGGGACCCAGGAGCTCCTACAATGAGCAGTTCTTC. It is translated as CASSQVFRGPRSSYNEQFF.

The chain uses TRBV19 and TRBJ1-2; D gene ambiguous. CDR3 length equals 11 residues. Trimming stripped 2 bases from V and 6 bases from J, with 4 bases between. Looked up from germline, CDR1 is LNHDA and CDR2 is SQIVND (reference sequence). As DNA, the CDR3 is TGTGCCAGTAGTATAAAGGATGGCTACACCTTC. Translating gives CASSIKDGYTF.

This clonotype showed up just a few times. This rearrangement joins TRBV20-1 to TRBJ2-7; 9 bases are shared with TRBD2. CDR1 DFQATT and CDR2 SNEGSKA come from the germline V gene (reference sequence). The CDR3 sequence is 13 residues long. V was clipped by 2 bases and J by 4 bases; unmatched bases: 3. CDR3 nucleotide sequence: TGCAGTGCTAGACTAGCGGGATTTTACGAGCAGTACTTC. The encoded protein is CSARLAGFYEQYF.

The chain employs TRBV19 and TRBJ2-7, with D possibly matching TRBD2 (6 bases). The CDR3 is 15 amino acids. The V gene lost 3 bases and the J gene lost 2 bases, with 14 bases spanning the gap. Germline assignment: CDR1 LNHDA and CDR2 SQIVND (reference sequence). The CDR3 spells CASSIGGLIAYEQYF. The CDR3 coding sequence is TGTGCCAGTAGTATCGGGGGACTCATCGCCTACGAGCAGTACTTC.

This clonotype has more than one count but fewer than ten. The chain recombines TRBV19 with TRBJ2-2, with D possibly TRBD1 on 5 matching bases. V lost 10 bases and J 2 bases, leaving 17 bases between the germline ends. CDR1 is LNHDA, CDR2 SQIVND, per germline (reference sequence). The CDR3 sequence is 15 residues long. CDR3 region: CATQVGAANTGELFF. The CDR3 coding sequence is TGTGCCACACAAGTAGGGGCGGCTAACACCGGGGAGCTGTTTTTT.

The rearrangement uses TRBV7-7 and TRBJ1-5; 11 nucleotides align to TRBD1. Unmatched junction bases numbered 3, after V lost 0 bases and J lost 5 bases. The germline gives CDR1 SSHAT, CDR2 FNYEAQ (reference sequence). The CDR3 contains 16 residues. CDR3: CASSLARTGGHQPQHF. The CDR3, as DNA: TGTGCCAGCAGCTTAGCGCGGACAGGGGGCCATCAGCCCCAGCATTTT.

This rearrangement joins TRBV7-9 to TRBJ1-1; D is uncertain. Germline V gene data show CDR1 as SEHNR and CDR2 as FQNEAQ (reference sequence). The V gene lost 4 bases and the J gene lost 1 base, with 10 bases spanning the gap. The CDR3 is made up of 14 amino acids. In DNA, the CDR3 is TGTGCCAGCAGCTCCGACCCAGGGAACACTGAAGCTTTCTTT. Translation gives CASSSDPGNTEAFF.

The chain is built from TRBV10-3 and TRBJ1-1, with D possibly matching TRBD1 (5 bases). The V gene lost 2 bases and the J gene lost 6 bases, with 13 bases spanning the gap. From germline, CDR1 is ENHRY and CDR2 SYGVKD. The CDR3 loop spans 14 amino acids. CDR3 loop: CAISEQGLGPEAFF. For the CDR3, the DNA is TGTGCCATCAGTGAGCAGGGACTGGGTCCTGAAGCTTTCTTT.

The CDR3 spells CASSQDRGPRYGYTF. In DNA form, the CDR3 reads TGTGCCAGCAGCCAAGATCGGGGGCCGAGATATGGCTACACCTTC. The genes are TRBV14 and TRBJ1-2, with a tentative D call TRBD1 (6 bases). V was clipped by 0 bases and J by 5 bases, with 13 bases between them. Germline V gives CDR1 SGHDN, CDR2 FVKESK. The CDR3 consists of 15 residues.

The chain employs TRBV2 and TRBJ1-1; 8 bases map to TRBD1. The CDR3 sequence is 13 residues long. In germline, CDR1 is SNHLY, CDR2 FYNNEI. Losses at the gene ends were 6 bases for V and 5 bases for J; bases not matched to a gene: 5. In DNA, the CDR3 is TGTGCCAGCAGCTTCAGGGGGCGGACTGAAGCTTTCTTT. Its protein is CASSFRGRTEAFF.

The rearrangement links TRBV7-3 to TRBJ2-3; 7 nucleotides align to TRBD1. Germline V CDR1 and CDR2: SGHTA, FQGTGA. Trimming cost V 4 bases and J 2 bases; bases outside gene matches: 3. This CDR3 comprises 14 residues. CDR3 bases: TGTGCCAGCAGCTCCAGGGGGACCACAGATACGCAGTATTTT. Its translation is CASSSRGTTDTQYF.

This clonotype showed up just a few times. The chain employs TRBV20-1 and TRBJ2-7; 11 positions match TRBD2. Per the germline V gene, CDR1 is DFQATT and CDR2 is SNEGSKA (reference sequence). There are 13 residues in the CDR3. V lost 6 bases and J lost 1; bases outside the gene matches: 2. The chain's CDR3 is CSAASGRSYEQYF. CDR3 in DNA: TGCAGTGCCGCTAGCGGGAGGTCCTACGAGCAGTACTTC.

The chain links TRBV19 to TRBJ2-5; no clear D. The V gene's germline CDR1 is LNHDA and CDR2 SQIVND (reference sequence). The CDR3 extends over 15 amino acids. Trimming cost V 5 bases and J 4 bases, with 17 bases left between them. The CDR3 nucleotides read TGTGCCAGTAGTTCCCGGGCTGCGCCAGGAGAGACCCAGTACTTC. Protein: CASSSRAAPGETQYF. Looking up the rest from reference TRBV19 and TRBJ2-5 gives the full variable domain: DGGITQSPKYLFRKEGQNVTLSCEQNLNHDAMYWYRQDPGQGLRLIYYSQIVNDFQKGDIAEGYSVSREKKESFPLTVTSAQKNPTAFYLCASSSRAAPGETQYFGPGTRLLVL.

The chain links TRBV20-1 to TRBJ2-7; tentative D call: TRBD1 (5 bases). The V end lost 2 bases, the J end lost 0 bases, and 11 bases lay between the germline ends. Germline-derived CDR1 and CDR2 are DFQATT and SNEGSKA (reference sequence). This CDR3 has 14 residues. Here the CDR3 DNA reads TGCAGTGCTAGACCGACAGCGAGCTCCTACGAGCAGTACTTC. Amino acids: CSARPTASSYEQYF.

For the CDR3, the DNA is TGTGCCAGCAGTGAAAGGCAGACTGGGAACTATGGCTACACCTTC. This codes for CASSERQTGNYGYTF. V usage is TRBV2 and J usage is TRBJ1-2; no clear D gene. The CDR3 loop spans 15 amino acids. Germline CDR1 and CDR2: SNHLY and FYNNEI. V was trimmed by 2 bases and J by 2 bases, leaving 12 bases between them. Full variable domain (remainder filled in from reference TRBV2 and TRBJ1-2): EPEVTQTPSHQVTQMGQEVILRCVPISNHLYFYWYRQILGQKVEFLVSFYNNEISEKSEIFDDQFSVERPDGSNFTLKIRSTKLEDSAMYFCASSERQTGNYGYTFGSGTRLTVV.

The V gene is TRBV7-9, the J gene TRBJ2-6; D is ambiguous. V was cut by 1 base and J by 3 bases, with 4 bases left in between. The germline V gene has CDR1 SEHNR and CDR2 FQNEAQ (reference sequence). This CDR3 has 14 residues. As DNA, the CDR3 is TGTGCCAGCAGCTTAGAAGGTGGGGCCAACGTCCTGACTTTC. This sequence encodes CASSLEGGANVLTF.

For the CDR3, the DNA is TGCAGTGCTAGAGATGGGGACCGAGACTACGAGCAGTACTTC. Its translation: CSARDGDRDYEQYF. The V gene is TRBV20-1, the J gene TRBJ2-7, with D perhaps TRBD1 or TRBD2 (5 bases each). CDR3 size: 14 residues. Germline CDR1 and CDR2: DFQATT and SNEGSKA (reference sequence). Trimming removed 0 bases from V and 3 bases from J, with 12 bases in between.

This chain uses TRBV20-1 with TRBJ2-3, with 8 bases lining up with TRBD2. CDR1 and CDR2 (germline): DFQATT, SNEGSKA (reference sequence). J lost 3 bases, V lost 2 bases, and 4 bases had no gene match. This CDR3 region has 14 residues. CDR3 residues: CSARRSGSTDTQYF. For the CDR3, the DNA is TGCAGTGCTAGAAGGAGCGGGAGTACAGATACGCAGTATTTT.

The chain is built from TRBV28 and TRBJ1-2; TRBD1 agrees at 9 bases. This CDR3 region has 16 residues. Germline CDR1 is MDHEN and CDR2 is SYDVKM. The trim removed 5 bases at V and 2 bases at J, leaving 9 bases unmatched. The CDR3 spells CASSTSGTGKNYGYTF. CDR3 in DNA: TGTGCCAGCAGTACATCCGGGACAGGGAAAAACTATGGCTACACCTTC.

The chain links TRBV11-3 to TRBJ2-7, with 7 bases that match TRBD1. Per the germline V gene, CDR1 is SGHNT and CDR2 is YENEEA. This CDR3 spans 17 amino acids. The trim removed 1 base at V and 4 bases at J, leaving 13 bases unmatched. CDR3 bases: TGTGCCAGCAGCTTAGTCCGGGACAGTAGGTCTCCGTACGAGCAGTACTTC. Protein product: CASSLVRDSRSPYEQYF.

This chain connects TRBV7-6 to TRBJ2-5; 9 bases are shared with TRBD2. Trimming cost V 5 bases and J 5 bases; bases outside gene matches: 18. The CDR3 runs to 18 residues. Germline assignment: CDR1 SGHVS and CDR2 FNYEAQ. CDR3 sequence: CASSPTLGLAGLRETQYF. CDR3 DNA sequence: TGTGCCAGCAGCCCAACCCTTGGGCTAGCGGGGCTAAGGGAGACCCAGTACTTC. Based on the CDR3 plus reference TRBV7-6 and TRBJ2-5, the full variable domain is GAGVSQSPRYKVTKRGQDVALRCDPISGHVSLYWYRQALGQGPEFLTYFNYEAQQDKSGLPNDRFSAERPEGSISTLTIQRTEQRDSAMYRCASSPTLGLAGLRETQYFGPGTRLLVL.